The source of this T cell receptor (beta chain) is a study of T cells in Graves' hyperthyroidism and ophthalmopathy. General observations from the study: The blood repertoire included most of the expanded thyroid clonotypes above 0.001.

This clonotype was observed many times. What it binds is unknown. Between the trimmed V and J ends, which lost 1 base and 0 bases, there was a span of 9 bases. The CDR3 totals 15 residues. CDR1 is SGHTA, CDR2 FQGNSA, per germline. Investigators excluded patients with uncontrolled infection, other autoimmune disease, pregnancy or lactation. The authors obtained PBMCs from over 8.5 ml of fresh peripheral blood. It was RNA transcripts that yielded the amplified TCR beta CDR3 regions. The HTBI primer set was used in a first-round RT-PCR of the TCR CDR3. TCRdb re-analysed the multiplex PCR reads in MiXCR, keeping a single row per CDR3 protein. The data contain around 580,000 distinct CDR3 sequences, 16% of them singletons.

The chain is built from TRBV7-2 and TRBJ1-1, with unresolved D. The sequence was collected from a woman aged 18-35 years with Graves' hyperthyroidism. Input material: blood. The CDR3 protein is CASSLEVSMNTEAFF. DNA of the CDR3: TGTGCCAGCAGCTTAGAAGTCTCCATGAACACTGAAGCTTTCTTT.